A selection of T cell receptor beta chains follows, all from one sample in a study of technical replicates of blood from several donors. Using immunoSEQ multiplex PCR, the repertoire was profiled, and TCRdb retains in-frame clones only, with some absent. This sample has approximately 70,000 clones, with roughly 98% found just once. Sequenced input: T cells isolated from PBMCs. Every receptor here comes from a human donor in good health. The CDR3 runs from the conserved cysteine through the conserved F or W. A D gene is named only where the DNA matches it firmly. Where a row states a size, it is once, few, many or the class of an expanded clone; other rows omit it.

D gene	J gene	V gene	clone size	CDR3 protein	CDR3 DNA
TRBD1	TRBJ1-1	TRBV5-1	once	CASSFVRQGDTEAFF	TGCGCCAGCAGCTTTGTGAGACAGGGAGACACTGAAGCTTTCTTT
TRBD1	TRBJ2-7	TRBV30	NA	CAWSVRGQLSYEQYF	TGTGCCTGGAGTGTACGGGGACAGCTTTCCTACGAGCAGTACTTC
TRBD1	TRBJ2-7	TRBV28	NA	CASSLPDRVAYEQYF	TGTGCCAGCAGTTTACCGGACAGGGTTGCCTACGAGCAGTACTTC
NA	TRBJ1-1	TRBV6-1	NA	CASSVAGAVTEAFF	TGTGCCAGCAGTGTAGCAGGGGCGGTCACTGAAGCTTTCTTT
TRBD1	TRBJ2-3	TRBV14	once	CASSTGQGLTDTQYF	TGTGCCAGCAGCACGGGACAGGGGTTAACAGATACGCAGTATTTT
TRBD1	TRBJ2-3	TRBV28	NA	CASSAGTGVDTQYF	TGTGCCAGCAGTGCCGGGACAGGGGTTGATACGCAGTATTTT
NA	TRBJ2-6	TRBV28	NA	CASTPLRTANVLTF	TGTGCCAGCACCCCGCTCCGGACAGCCAACGTCCTGACTTTC
TRBD1	TRBJ1-2	TRBV10-1	NA	CASSDGTDYGYTF	TGCGCCAGCAGTGATGGGACAGACTATGGCTACACCTTC
NA	TRBJ2-2	TRBV28	NA	CASSLNGLIGAGELFF	TGTGCCAGCAGTTTGAACGGTCTAATCGGTGCCGGGGAGCTGTTTTTT
TRBD2	TRBJ2-7	TRBV4-1	NA	CASSYGGDLERYEQYF	TGCGCCAGCAGCTATGGGGGGGACCTCGAGAGATACGAGCAGTACTTC
TRBD1	TRBJ2-7	TRBV14	NA	CASSRGQGWEQYF	TGTGCCAGCAGCCGGGGACAGGGGTGGGAGCAGTACTTC
NA	TRBJ2-1	TRBV5-1	NA	CASSRLGAGSYNEQFF	TGCGCCAGCAGCCGACTGGGGGCGGGTTCCTACAATGAGCAGTTCTTC
NA	TRBJ2-1	TRBV5-6	once	CASSPWGVGGPYNEQFF	TGTGCCAGCAGCCCTTGGGGGGTGGGGGGACCCTACAATGAGCAGTTCTTC
NA	TRBJ2-7	TRBV10-3	NA	CAIGQVSYEQYF	TGTGCCATCGGTCAGGTCTCCTACGAGCAGTACTTC
NA	TRBJ2-7	TRBV10-1	NA	CASSGRGFYEQYF	TGCGCCAGCAGTGGTCGGGGGTTCTACGAGCAGTACTTC
NA	TRBJ1-5	TRBV2	NA	CASSVGGQPQHF	TGTGCCAGCAGTGTAGGGGGTCAGCCCCAGCATTTT
TRBD1	TRBJ1-2	TRBV6-6	NA	CASSYPFGQGGGYTF	TGTGCCAGCAGTTACCCTTTTGGACAGGGGGGTGGCTACACCTTC
NA	TRBJ2-1	TRBV19	NA	CASNWGVSYNEQFF	TGTGCGAGTAACTGGGGGGTTTCCTACAATGAGCAGTTCTTC
NA	TRBJ1-2	TRBV11-2	once	CASSPIKGGRANYGYTF	TGTGCCAGCAGCCCAATAAAGGGGGGGCGGGCAAACTATGGCTACACCTTC
NA	TRBJ2-3	TRBV5-5	NA	CASSLAGSPDTQYF	TGTGCCAGCAGCTTGGCTGGTAGCCCAGATACGCAGTATTTT
TRBD1	TRBJ1-6	TRBV23-1	NA	CASSPLTGTGTNSPLHF	TGCGCCAGCAGTCCCCTAACAGGGACAGGGACCAATTCACCCCTCCACTTT
TRBD1	TRBJ2-7	TRBV6-5	NA	CASSSTGTGSYEQYF	TGTGCCAGCAGTTCTACCGGGACAGGGTCATACGAGCAGTACTTC
NA	TRBJ1-1	TRBV5-6	NA	CASSLARLKAFF	TGTGCCAGCAGCTTGGCCAGACTGAAAGCTTTCTTT
TRBD2	TRBJ2-7	TRBV6-1	NA	CASAGAAGGLSEQYF	TGTGCCAGCGCCGGGGCGGCGGGGGGGTTGTCCGAGCAGTACTTC
NA	TRBJ1-2	TRBV2	NA	CASIAGQGYTF	TGTGCCAGCATTGCAGGGCAAGGCTACACCTTC
NA	TRBJ1-2	TRBV29-1	NA	CSVDTGRGDYGYTF	TGCAGCGTTGACACAGGGAGGGGTGACTATGGCTACACCTTC
NA	TRBJ1-1	TRBV27	NA	CASSLSRTTNTEAFF	TGTGCCAGCAGTTTATCGAGGACAACGAACACTGAAGCTTTCTTT
TRBD2	TRBJ2-1	TRBV9	NA	CASRGSGGGDNEQFF	TGTGCCAGCAGGGGCAGCGGGGGGGGAGACAATGAGCAGTTCTTC
NA	TRBJ2-1	TRBV2	NA	CASSEWGVYNEQFF	TGTGCCAGCAGTGAGTGGGGCGTCTACAATGAGCAGTTCTTC
NA	TRBJ2-7	TRBV29-1	NA	CSVESSSYEQYF	TGCAGCGTTGAAAGCTCATCCTACGAGCAGTACTTC